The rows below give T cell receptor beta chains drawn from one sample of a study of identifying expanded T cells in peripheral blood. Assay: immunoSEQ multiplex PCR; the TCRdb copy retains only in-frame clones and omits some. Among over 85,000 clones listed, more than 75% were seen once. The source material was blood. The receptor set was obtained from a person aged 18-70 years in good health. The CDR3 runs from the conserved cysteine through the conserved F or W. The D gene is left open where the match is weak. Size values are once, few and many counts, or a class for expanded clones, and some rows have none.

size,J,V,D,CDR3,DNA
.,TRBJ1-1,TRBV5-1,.,CASSSWGQLNTEAFF,TGCGCCAGCAGCTCCTGGGGACAACTGAACACTGAAGCTTTCTTT
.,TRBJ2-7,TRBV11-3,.,CASSLGTEYVHEQYF,TGTGCCAGCAGCTTAGGGACCGAGTACGTCCACGAGCAGTACTTC
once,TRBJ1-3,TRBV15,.,CATSRDRGHTSSGNTIYF,TGTGCCACCAGCAGAGATCGGGGGCACACCAGCTCTGGAAACACCATATATTTT
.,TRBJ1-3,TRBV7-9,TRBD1,CASSIWTGGTLRSGNTIYF,TGTGCCAGCAGCATATGGACAGGGGGTACCCTGCGCTCTGGAAACACCATATATTTT
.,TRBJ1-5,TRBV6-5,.,CASSYSGVTNQPQHF,TGTGCCAGCAGTTACTCTGGGGTTACCAATCAGCCCCAGCATTTT
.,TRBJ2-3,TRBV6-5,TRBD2,CASRGKREADTQYF,TGTGCCAGCAGGGGAAAGCGGGAGGCAGATACGCAGTATTTT
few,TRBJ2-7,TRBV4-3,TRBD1,CASSQGFGQGSNEQYF,TGCGCCAGCAGCCAAGGGTTCGGACAGGGGTCTAACGAGCAGTACTTC
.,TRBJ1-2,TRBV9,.,CASSVDLAGPGYTF,TGTGCCAGCAGCGTAGATTTGGCGGGTCCTGGCTACACCTTC
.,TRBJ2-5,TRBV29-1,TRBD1,CSVGTGTETQYF,TGCAGCGTAGGGACAGGGACGGAGACCCAGTACTTC
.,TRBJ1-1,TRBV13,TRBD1,CASSPGQIRTEAFF,TGTGCCAGCAGCCCGGGACAGATTCGCACTGAAGCTTTCTTT
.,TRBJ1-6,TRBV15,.,CATSLLLTGESPLHF,TGTGCCACCAGCCTCCTTCTCACGGGGGAGTCACCCCTCCACTTT
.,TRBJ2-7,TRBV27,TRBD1,CASSLDRGTTYEQYF,TGTGCCAGCAGTCTTGACAGGGGAACTACCTACGAGCAGTACTTC
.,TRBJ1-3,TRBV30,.,CAWSVDSSSGNTIYF,TGTGCCTGGAGTGTTGACAGTAGCTCTGGAAACACCATATATTTT
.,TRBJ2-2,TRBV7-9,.,CASSGTAPSNTGELFF,TGTGCCAGCTCCGGCACAGCGCCCTCGAACACCGGGGAGCTGTTTTTT
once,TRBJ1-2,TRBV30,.,CAWTTGNSYGYTF,TGTGCCTGGACAACAGGGAATAGCTATGGCTACACCTTC
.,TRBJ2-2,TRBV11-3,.,CASSEQATNTGELFF,TGTGCCAGCTCGGAACAGGCGACGAACACCGGGGAGCTGTTTTTT
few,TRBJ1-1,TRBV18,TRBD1,CASSPAGAGTGNTEAFF,TGTGCCAGCTCACCAGCTGGGGCGGGGACAGGGAACACTGAAGCTTTCTTT
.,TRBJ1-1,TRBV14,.,CASSLKRNTEAFF,TGTGCCAGCAGCCTTAAGAGGAACACTGAAGCTTTCTTT
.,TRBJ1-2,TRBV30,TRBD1,CAQRRQGSSGYTF,TGTGCCCAAAGAAGACAGGGCTCTTCTGGCTACACCTTC
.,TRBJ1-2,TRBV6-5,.,CASSYSKVLRDYTF,TGTGCCAGCAGTTACTCGAAAGTTTTGCGCGACTACACCTTC
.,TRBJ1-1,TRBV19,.,CASSPQGNTEAFF,TGTGCCAGTAGTCCACAGGGGAACACTGAAGCTTTCTTT
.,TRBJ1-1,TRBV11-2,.,CASSPPPRQNEAFF,TGTGCCAGCAGCCCCCCCCCGAGGCAGAATGAAGCTTTCTTT
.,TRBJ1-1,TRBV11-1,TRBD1,CASSSEDRAITEAFF,TGTGCCAGCAGCTCAGAAGACAGGGCTATTACTGAAGCTTTCTTT
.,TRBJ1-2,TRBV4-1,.,CASSQLGPGYTF,TGCGCCAGCAGCCAACTGGGGCCCGGCTACACCTTC
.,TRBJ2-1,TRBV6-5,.,CASSRNHNEQFF,TGTGCCAGCAGCAGAAATCACAATGAGCAGTTCTTC
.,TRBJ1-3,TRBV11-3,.,CASSFSMATGNTIYF,TGTGCCAGCAGCTTCAGCATGGCCACGGGAAACACCATATATTTT
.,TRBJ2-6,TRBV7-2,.,CASSLLGSGANVLTF,TGTGCCAGCAGCCTACTTGGCTCTGGGGCCAACGTCCTGACTTTC
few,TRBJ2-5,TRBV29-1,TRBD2,CSVEEGVVPGGPQYF,TGCAGCGTTGAAGAGGGGGTAGTACCGGGGGGACCCCAGTACTTC
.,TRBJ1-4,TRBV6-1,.,CASSESGREKLFF,TGTGCCAGCAGTGAATCGGGGAGGGAAAAACTGTTTTTT
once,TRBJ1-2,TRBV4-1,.,CASSQLMTGYGYTF,TGCGCCAGCAGCCAATTAATGACAGGCTATGGCTACACCTTC
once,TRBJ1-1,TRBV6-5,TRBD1,CASSNLGQIKTEAFF,TGTGCCAGCAGTAACCTGGGACAGATAAAAACTGAAGCTTTCTTT
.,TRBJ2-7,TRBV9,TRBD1,CASSLRTGLDYEQYF,TGTGCCAGCAGCCTACGGACAGGGCTTGACTACGAGCAGTACTTC
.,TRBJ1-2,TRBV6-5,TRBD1,CASRPGQGVRGYTF,TGTGCCAGCAGACCGGGACAGGGAGTTCGTGGCTACACCTTC
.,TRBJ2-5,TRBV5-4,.,CASSLMGAVSQETQYF,TGTGCCAGCAGCTTGATGGGAGCCGTCTCCCAAGAGACCCAGTACTTC
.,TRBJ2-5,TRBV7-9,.,CASQQVIGETQYF,TGTGCCAGCCAGCAGGTCATCGGGGAGACCCAGTACTTC
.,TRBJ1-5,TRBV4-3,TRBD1,CASTGQGSNQPQHF,TGCGCCAGCACGGGACAGGGGAGCAATCAGCCCCAGCATTTT
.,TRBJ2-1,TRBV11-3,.,CASSFDPGVEQFF,TGTGCCAGCAGCTTTGACCCGGGGGTTGAGCAGTTCTTC
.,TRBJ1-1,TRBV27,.,CASMIDRNTEAFF,TGTGCCAGCATGATAGACAGGAACACTGAAGCTTTCTTT
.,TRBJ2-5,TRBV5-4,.,CASSLGGAAGETQYF,TGTGCCAGCAGCTTGGGCGGGGCGGCAGGGGAGACCCAGTACTTC
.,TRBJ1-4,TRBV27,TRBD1,CASSLGRGRPGERGEKLFF,TGTGCCAGCAGCCTAGGGAGGGGGCGCCCGGGTGAGAGGGGTGAAAAACTGTTTTTT
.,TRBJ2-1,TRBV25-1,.,CASSIGPGVWTEQFF,TGTGCCAGCAGTATTGGTCCCGGGGTATGGACGGAGCAGTTCTTC
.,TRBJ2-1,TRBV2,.,CASTHRERSYNEQFF,TGTGCCAGCACCCACAGGGAGCGCTCCTACAATGAGCAGTTCTTC
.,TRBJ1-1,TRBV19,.,CASSIGTGKMNTEAFF,TGTGCCAGTAGTATCGGCACAGGGAAAATGAACACTGAAGCTTTCTTT
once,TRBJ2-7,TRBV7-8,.,CASSLERSYEQYF,TGTGCCAGCAGCTTAGAACGGAGCTACGAGCAGTACTTC
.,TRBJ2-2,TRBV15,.,CATWDSNTGELFF,TGTGCCACCTGGGACTCGAACACCGGGGAGCTGTTTTTT
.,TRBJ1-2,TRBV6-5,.,CASSSMPGPSGYTF,TGTGCCAGCAGTTCCATGCCGGGACCCTCCGGCTACACCTTC
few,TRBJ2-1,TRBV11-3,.,CASSGSVKQFF,TGTGCCAGCAGCGGGTCCGTCAAGCAGTTCTTC
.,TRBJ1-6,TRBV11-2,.,CASSLERTENSPLHF,TGTGCCAGCAGCTTAGAAAGGACAGAGAATTCACCCCTCCACTTT
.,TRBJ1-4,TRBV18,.,CASSPFGGTNEKLFF,TGTGCCAGCTCACCTTTCGGGGGTACTAATGAAAAACTGTTTTTT
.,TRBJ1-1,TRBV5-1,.,CASSLVEQGGTEAFF,TGCGCCAGCAGCTTGGTGGAACAGGGAGGTACTGAAGCTTTCTTT
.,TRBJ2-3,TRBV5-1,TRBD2,CASSRVSGVADTQYF,TGCGCCAGCAGCCGAGTTAGCGGGGTCGCAGATACGCAGTATTTT
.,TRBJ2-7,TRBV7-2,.,CASSPNGGLGEQYF,TGTGCCAGCAGCCCAAACGGGGGGCTAGGAGAGCAGTACTTC